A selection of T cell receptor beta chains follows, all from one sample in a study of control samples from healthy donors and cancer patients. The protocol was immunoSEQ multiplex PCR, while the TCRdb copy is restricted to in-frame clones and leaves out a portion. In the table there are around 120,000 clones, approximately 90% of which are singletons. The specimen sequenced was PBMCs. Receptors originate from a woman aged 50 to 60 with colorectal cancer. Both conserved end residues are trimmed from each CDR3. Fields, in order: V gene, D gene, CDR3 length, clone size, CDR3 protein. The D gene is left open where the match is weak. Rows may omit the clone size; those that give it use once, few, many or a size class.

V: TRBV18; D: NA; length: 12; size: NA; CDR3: ASSPNREGTEAF
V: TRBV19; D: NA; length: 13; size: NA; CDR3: ASSKVNTANTEAF
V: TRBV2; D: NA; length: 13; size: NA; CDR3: ASSEFGGRDQPQH
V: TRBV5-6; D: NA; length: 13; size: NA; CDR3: ASGQPGPGDNEQF
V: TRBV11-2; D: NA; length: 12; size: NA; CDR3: ASSPGNQPPEQY
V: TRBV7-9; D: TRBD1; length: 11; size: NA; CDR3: ASSTGGNTEAF
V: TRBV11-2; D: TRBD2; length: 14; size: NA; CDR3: ASSFALQRGGNEQF
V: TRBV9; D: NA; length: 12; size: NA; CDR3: ASSVGGAQEKLF
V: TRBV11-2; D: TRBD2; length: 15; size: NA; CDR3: ASSPRGGLAGAYEQF
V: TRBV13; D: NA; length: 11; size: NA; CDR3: ASSFGTGYGYT
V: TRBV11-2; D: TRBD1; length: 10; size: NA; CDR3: ASGTDNTEAF
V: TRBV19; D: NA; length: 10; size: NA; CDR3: ASSVAGTGYT
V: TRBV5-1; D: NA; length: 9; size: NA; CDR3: ASSLGSGSF
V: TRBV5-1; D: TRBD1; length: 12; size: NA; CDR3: ASSSGTVGNEQF
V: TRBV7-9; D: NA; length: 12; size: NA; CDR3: ASSSGVAQETQY
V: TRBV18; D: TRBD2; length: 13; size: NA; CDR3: ASSPGLAASDTQY
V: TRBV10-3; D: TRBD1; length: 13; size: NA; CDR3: AARQGAVPDTEAF
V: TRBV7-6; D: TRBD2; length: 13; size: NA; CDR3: ASSGTSARQETQY
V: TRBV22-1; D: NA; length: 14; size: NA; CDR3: PGSALALSSYNEQF
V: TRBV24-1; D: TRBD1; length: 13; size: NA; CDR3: ATSDQDREEETQY
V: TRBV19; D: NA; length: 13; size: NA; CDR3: ASSLEREAYNEQF
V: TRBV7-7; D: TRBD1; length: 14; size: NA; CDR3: ASSLQQGTNTGELF
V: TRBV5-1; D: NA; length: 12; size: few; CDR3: ASSPRGGNQPQH
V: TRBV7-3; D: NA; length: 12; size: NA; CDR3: ASSLGAGATEAF
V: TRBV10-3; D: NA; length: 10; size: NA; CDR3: AISEGGAEQF
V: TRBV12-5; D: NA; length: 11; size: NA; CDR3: ASGLRTDYGYT
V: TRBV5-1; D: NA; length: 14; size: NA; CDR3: ASSHSYSGSTMGYT
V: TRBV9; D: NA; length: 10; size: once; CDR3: ASSDITDTQY
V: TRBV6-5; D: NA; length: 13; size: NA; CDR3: ASREPRRGEETQY
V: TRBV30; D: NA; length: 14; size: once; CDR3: AWSGGRGVTNEKLF
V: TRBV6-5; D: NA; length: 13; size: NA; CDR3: ASGRWDFSLDEQY
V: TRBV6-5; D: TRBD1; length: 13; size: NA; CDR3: ASSYSGTGNQPQH
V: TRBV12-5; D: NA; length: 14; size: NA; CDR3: ASGFWDTSKGNEQF
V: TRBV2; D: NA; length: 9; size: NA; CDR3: ASRQTETQY
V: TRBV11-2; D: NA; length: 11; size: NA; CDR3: ASSLAAFQPQH
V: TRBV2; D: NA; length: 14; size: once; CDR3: ASRLLGQLNNSPLH
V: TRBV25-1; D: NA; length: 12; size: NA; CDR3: ASSEGGRLYGYT
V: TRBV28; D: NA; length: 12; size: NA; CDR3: ASSTPGGLNEQF
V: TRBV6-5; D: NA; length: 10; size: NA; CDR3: ASGLAGGQKF
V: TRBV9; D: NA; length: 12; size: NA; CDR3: ASSVRQSNTEAF
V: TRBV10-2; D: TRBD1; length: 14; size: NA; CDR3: ASSEVTGTYTDTQY
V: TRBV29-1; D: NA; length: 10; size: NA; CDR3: SVAAGSDTQY
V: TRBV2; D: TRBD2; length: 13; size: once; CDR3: ARASGTTVINEQF
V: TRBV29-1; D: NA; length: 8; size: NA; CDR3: SVTEGKQY
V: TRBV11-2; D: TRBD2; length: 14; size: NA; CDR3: ASSSGGSGRTDTQY
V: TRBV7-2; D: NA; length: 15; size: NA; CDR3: ASSFSEGRNSNQPQH
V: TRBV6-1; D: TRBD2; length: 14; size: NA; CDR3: ASSEILAGERNEQF
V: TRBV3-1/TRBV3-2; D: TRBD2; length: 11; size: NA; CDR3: ASRPGGSETQY
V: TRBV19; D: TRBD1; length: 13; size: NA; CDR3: ASAIKQGAKTEAF
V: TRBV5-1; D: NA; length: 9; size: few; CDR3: ASRSSYEQY
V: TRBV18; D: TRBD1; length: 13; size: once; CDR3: ASSPPGQANTEAF
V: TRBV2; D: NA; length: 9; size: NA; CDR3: ASSEFETQY
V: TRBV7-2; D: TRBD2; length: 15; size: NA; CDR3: ASSPRAGAGITGELF
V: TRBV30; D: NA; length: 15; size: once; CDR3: AWTLGGGNRNGEKLF
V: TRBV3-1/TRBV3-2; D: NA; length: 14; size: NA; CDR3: ASSQTGRRGNTEAF
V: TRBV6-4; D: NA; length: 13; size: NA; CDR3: ASSDERSAKVKLF
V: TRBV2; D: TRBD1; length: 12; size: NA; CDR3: ASMWDRGDGELF